Listed here is a single T cell receptor beta chain. Its antigen is currently unknown. Time point specified: persistent/refractory GD, antithyroid drugs over 5 years with positive TRAb. The TCR library was made from RNA that had been extracted from PBMCs in TRIzol. The source of the sample is a study of regulatory T cells in long-lasting Graves disease. General study findings and limits: Thyroid tissue went unstudied; only peripheral blood was examined. The number of shared public clonotypes was higher in persistent patients (approximately 2,500) than new patients (about 910). Newly diagnosed patients had higher TCR diversity than persistent Graves' patients did.

Arm-PCR with iRepertoire HTBI primers amplified the CDR3 regions for these TCR beta libraries. TCRdb called the multiplex PCR reads again in MiXCR, with one record for every CDR3 protein. Among 400,000 to 500,000 distinct CDR3 sequences listed, 22% were seen once. Germline CDR1 DFQATT, CDR2 SNEGSKA (reference sequence). Unmatched junction bases numbered 4, after V lost 4 bases and J lost 5 bases. This CDR3 comprises 12 residues. The sample in question was peripheral blood mononuclear cells (PBMCs), obtained when the disease was refractory, from a patient treated with antithyroid drugs. The clonotype comes from a female donor with Graves disease. The genes are TRBV20-1 and TRBJ1-1; 7 positions agree with TRBD1. CDR3 DNA sequence: TGCAGTGCTAATGACAGGGATACTGAAGCTTTCTTT. Residues: CSANDRDTEAFF.